This T cell receptor (beta chain) originates from a study of beta chain features in type 1 diabetes. In the study overall: All samples combined gave about 100 million sorted cells for examination.

CDR1 and CDR2 from the germline V gene are SGHNT and YYREEE (reference sequence). The CDR3 is 15 residues long. J lost 7 bases, V lost 4 bases, and 11 bases had no gene match. Findings of the study overall: Among patients with Type 1 diabetes, TCRB CDR3s were moderately but significantly shorter in every one of the four CD4+ subsets.

Sampling consisted of one heparinised blood draw per donor, averaging around 100 mL. To note about this clone: Its matching antigen is unknown.

Expressed TCRB transcripts were sequenced, since all the RNA that had been isolated was reverse transcribed. The read count averaged around 3.6 million across naive, central memory and regulatory T cell samples. The method was immunoSEQ multiplex PCR; TCRdb's version includes in-frame clones alone and lacks a portion of them. The profile shows around 690,000 clones, 9.5% to 15% of them singletons. The sequencing sample was made of naive CD4+ T cells from blood. The chain joins TRBV5-4 to TRBJ2-1; 7 bases are a match to TRBD1. The sequence derives from a man younger than 45 with type 1 diabetes. The CDR3 bases are TGTGCCAGCAGCCAAAATGCCGGGACAGCGAATGAGCAGTTCTTC. This encodes CASSQNAGTANEQFF.